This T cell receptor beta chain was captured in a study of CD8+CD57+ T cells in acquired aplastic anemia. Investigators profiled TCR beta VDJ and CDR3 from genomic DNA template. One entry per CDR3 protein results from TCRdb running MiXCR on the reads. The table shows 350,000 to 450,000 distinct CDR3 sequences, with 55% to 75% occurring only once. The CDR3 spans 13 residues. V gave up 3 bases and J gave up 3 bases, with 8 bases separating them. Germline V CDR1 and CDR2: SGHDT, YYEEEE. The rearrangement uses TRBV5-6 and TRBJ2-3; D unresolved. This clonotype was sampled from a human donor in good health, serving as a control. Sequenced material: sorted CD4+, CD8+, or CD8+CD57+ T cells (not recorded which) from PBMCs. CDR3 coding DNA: TGTGCCAGCAGCTGGACGAGGACAGATACGCAGTATTTT. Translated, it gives CASSWTRTDTQYF.